This T cell receptor (beta chain) was documented in a study of T cells in Graves' hyperthyroidism and ophthalmopathy. As for the study in general: Peripheral blood was acquired at first diagnosis, ahead of any therapy whatsoever. General study findings and limits: Blood also carried most thyroid clonotypes expanded above 0.001. Prediction of ophthalmopathy progression came a median roughly 6.4 months pre-onset.

V was pared by 5 bases and J by 4 bases, with 17 bases between. The CDR3 is 15 amino acids. In the case of this clonotype: Its antigen is not known.

RNA transcripts served as the template for amplifying TCR beta CDR3 regions. The study used the HTBI primer set for a first-round RT-PCR of the TCR CDR3. MiXCR, run by TCRdb on the multiplex PCR reads, gives a single entry per CDR3 protein. This sample has about half a million distinct CDR3 sequences, with 15% to 20% found just once. Source material for PBMCs was about 10 ml fresh peripheral blood. Input material: blood. The chain employs TRBV12-3 or TRBV12-4 and TRBJ1-1; no reliable D call. This sequence was found in a man aged 35 to 55 with Graves' ophthalmopathy. CDR3 sequence reads: CASSPPLGLGTEAFF. The DNA for the CDR3 is TGTGCCAGCAGTCCCCCCCTAGGGCTTGGCACTGAAGCTTTCTTT.